The clone carrying this T cell receptor beta chain was seen a handful of times. The data were obtained in a study of blood T cell repertoires in COVID-19. With V trimmed by 1 base and J by 5 bases, 7 bases remained unmatched. Per the germline V gene, CDR1 is MGHRA and CDR2 is YSYEKL. The length of the CDR3 is 16 residues. Recovered status in Cohort 3 required two negative PCRs, clearance, or symptom resolution. TCRdb keeps only in-frame clones here, not all; method: immunoSEQ multiplex PCR. The sample carries about 180,000 clones, around 86% recorded once. The gene calls are TRBV4-1 and TRBJ2-2; 7 bases line up with TRBD2. Sequenced sample: PBMCs or T cells enriched from blood (not recorded which). This clonotype originated in a woman in her thirties who had recovered from COVID-19. This chain's CDR3 is CASSQGGGRGTGELFF. The CDR3 DNA is TGCGCCAGCAGCCAAGGTGGGGGGAGGGGAACCGGGGAGCTGTTTTTT.